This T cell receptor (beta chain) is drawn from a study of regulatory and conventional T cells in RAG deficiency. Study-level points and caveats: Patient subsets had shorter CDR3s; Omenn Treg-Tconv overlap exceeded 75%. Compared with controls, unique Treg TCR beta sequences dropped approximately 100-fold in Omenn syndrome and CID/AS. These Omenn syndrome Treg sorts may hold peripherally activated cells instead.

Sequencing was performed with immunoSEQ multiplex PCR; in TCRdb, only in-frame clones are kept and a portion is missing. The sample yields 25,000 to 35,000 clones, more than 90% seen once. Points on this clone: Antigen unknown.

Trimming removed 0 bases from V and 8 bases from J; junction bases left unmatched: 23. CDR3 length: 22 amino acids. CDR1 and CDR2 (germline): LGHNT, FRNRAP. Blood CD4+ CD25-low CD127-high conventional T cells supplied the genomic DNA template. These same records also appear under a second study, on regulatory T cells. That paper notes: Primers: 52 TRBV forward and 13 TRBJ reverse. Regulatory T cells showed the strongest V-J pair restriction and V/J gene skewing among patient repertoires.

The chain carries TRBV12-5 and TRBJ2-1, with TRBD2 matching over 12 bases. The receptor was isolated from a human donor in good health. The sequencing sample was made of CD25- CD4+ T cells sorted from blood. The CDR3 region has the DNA TGTGCTAGTGGTTTGGTAAGAGGGCTTAGGACTAGCGGGGACCGAAATAGCGATGAGCAGTTCTTC. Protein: CASGLVRGLRTSGDRNSDEQFF.